Below, 10 T cell receptor beta chains from the same sample are listed, as sequenced in a study of blood T cell repertoires in COVID-19. TCRdb's table, derived via immunoSEQ multiplex PCR, lists solely in-frame clones and lacks some. The sample lists 70,000 to 80,000 clones, approximately 87% seen once, with roughly 18% in the top ten. The sample was peripheral blood. The origin of the receptors is a man older than 75 in a cohort sampled during active COVID-19.

The chain recombines TRBV11-2 with TRBJ2-7; D ambiguous. Germline lookup yields CDR1 SGHAT and CDR2 FQNNGV. V was trimmed by 2 bases and J by 4 bases, leaving 6 bases between them. The CDR3 length is 12 residues. The CDR3 spells CASSLQYYEQYF. CDR3 in DNA: TGTGCCAGCAGCTTACAGTATTACGAGCAGTACTTC.

Only one count was recorded for this clone. The gene calls are TRBV7-2 and TRBJ2-5, with no clear D. The germline CDR1 and CDR2 sequences are SGHTA and FQGNSA. This CDR3 has 17 amino acids. V lost 5 bases to trimming and J lost 2 bases, with 21 bases between them. The CDR3 DNA follows: TGTGCCAGCAGCCACCCTTGGAGCCTATTTGAACAAGAGACCCAGTACTTC. Its protein product is CASSHPWSLFEQETQYF.

The chain employs TRBV3-1 (or the pseudogene TRBV3-2) and TRBJ2-5, with 9 positions matching TRBD2. Germline lookup yields CDR1 LGHDT and CDR2 YNNKEL (reference sequence). J lost 5 bases, V lost 1 base, and 8 bases had no gene match. This CDR3 spans 16 amino acids. The CDR3 protein is CASSQGRASGAETQYF. The CDR3 coding sequence is TGTGCCAGCAGCCAAGGGAGGGCTAGCGGGGCGGAGACCCAGTACTTC.

The rearrangement joins TRBV7-8 to TRBJ1-6, with TRBD1 as a possible D gene (5 bases). V lost 7 bases, J lost 11 bases, and 21 bases lay in between. CDR1 SGHVS and CDR2 FQNEAQ come from the germline V gene. The CDR3 length is 15 residues. CDR3: CASKPSGGTITPLHF. As DNA, the CDR3 is TGTGCCAGCAAACCAAGTGGAGGGACCATAACACCCCTCCACTTT.

The chain carries TRBV13 and TRBJ1-5; D unresolved. The CDR3 sequence is 12 residues long. V lost 2 bases and J 7 bases, leaving 6 bases between the germline ends. Germline CDR1 PRHDT, CDR2 FYEKMQ (reference sequence). In DNA, the CDR3 is TGTGCCAGCAGCTTACGGTTACAGCCCCAGCATTTT. Amino acids: CASSLRLQPQHF.

This clone was counted between two and nine times. The chain employs TRBV12-5 and TRBJ2-2; 7 bases are shared with TRBD1. V gave up 7 bases and J gave up 5 bases; unmatched junction bases: 19. Germline assignment: CDR1 LGHNT and CDR2 FRNRAP. This CDR3 has 18 amino acids. The CDR3 nucleotides are TGTGCTAGTGAACCGGGACAGACCCGACCTAAACCGACCGGGGAGCTGTTTTTT. It codes for CASEPGQTRPKPTGELFF. The full variable domain, completed using reference TRBV12-5 and TRBJ2-2, is DARVTQTPRHKVTEMGQEVTMRCQPILGHNTVFWYRQTMMQGLELLAYFRNRAPLDDSGMPKDRFSAEMPDATLATLKIQPSEPRDSAVYFCASEPGQTRPKPTGELFFGEGSRLTVL.

V and J are TRBV6-1 and TRBJ1-5; 9 nucleotides align to TRBD1. Germline-derived CDR1 and CDR2 are MNHNS and SASEGT. V dropped 4 bases and J dropped 0; count of bases not matched to a gene: 7. This CDR3 contains 17 residues. In DNA form, the CDR3 reads TGTGCCAGCAGTGTTGCCGGGACAGGGAATAGCAATCAGCCCCAGCATTTT. Translation: CASSVAGTGNSNQPQHF.

This clone has just a few counts. The chain recombines TRBV6-5 with TRBJ1-6; D possibly corresponds to TRBD1 (5 bases). The ends were cut back, 5 bases at V and 9 bases at J, with 11 bases in the middle. Germline V gene sequence: CDR1 MNHEY, CDR2 SVGAGI. CDR3 length: 13 residues. As DNA, the CDR3 is TGTGCCAGCAGTCGGGAGGGGCGTTCACCCCTCCACTTT. The encoded protein is CASSREGRSPLHF.

V and J are TRBV6-6 and TRBJ1-1; 8 nucleotides align to TRBD1. With V trimmed by 11 bases and J by 4 bases, 15 bases remained unmatched. CDR1 and CDR2 (germline): MNHNY, SVGAGI (reference sequence). The CDR3 contains 15 residues. The CDR3 DNA sequence: TGTGCCGCGACAGGTACAGGGGGGGGCTTCACTGAAGCTTTCTTT. Residues: CAATGTGGGFTEAFF.

J is TRBJ2-2 and V is TRBV7-9; no firm D call. CDR3 length: 14 residues. V shed 3 bases and J shed 3 bases, with 8 bases lying between them. Germline values: CDR1 SEHNR, CDR2 FQNEAQ (reference sequence). For the CDR3, the DNA is TGTGCCAGCAGCTTGGCGGTACACACCGGGGAGCTGTTTTTT. Protein sequence: CASSLAVHTGELFF. The whole variable domain, filled in from reference TRBV7-9 and TRBJ2-2, reads DTGVSQNPRHKITKRGQNVTFRCDPISEHNRLYWYRQTLGQGPEFLTYFQNEAQLEKSRLLSDRFSAERPKGSFSTLEIQRTEQGDSAMYLCASSLAVHTGELFFGEGSRLTVL.